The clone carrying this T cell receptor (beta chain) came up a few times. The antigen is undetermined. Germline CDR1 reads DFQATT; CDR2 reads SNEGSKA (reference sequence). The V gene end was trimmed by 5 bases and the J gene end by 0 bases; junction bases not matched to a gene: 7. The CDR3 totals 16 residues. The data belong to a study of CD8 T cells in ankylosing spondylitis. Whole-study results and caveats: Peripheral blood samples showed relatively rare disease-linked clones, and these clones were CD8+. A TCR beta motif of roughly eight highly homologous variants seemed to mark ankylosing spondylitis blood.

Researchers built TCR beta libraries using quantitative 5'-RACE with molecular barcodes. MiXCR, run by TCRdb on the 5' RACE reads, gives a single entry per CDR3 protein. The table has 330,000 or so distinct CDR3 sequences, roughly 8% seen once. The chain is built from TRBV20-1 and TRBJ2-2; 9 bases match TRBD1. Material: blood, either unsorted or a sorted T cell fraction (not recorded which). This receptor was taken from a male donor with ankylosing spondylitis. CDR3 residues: CSAGQGRFPNTGELFF. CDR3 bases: TGCAGTGCTGGACAGGGGCGATTTCCGAACACCGGGGAGCTGTTTTTT.